The T cell receptor (beta chain) described here comes from a study of cytomegalovirus exposure and HLA in healthy donors. 13 Jbeta primers and 60 Vbeta primers were used for the PCR. The method was immunoSEQ multiplex PCR; TCRdb's version includes in-frame clones alone and lacks a portion of them. Here the sample spans about 120,000 clones, about 61% being singletons. Germline CDR1 reads SGHNT; CDR2 reads YENEEA. The CDR3 length is 16 residues. J was trimmed by 0 bases and V by 5 bases; bases with no gene match: 9. What was sequenced was PBMCs. The chain employs TRBV11-3 and TRBJ1-2; TRBD1 matches 7 bases. The clonotype originates from a man between 18 and 29 years old in good health and CMV-seropositive. CDR3 nucleotide sequence: TGTGCCAGCAGCCCGGAATCCGGGACAGCTAACTATGGCTACACCTTC. Encoded protein: CASSPESGTANYGYTF.